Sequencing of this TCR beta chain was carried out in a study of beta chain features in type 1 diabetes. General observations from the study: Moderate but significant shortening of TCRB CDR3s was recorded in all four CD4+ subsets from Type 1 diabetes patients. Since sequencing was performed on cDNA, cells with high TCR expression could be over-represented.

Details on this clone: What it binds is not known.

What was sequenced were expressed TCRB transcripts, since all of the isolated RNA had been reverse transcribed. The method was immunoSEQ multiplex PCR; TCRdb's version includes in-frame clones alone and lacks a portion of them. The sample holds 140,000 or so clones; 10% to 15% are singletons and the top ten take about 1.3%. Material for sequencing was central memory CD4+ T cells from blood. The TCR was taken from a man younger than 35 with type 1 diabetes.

The CDR3 is CAWSAAGFNQPQHF. The CDR3 bases are TGTGCCTGGAGTGCGGCAGGGTTCAATCAGCCCCAGCATTTT. V is TRBV30 and J is TRBJ1-5, with D possibly being TRBD1 (5 bases). This CDR3 region has 14 residues. Trimming cost V 1 base and J 3 bases, with 10 bases left between them. The germline gives CDR1 GTSNPN, CDR2 SVGIG (reference sequence).